This T cell receptor beta chain comes out of a study of CD8 T cells in Susac syndrome. The RNA input was about 0.5 to 1 ug, and it was reverse transcribed with random hexamers. A single record per CDR3 protein comes from TCRdb applying MiXCR to the immunoSEQ multiplex PCR reads. The data hold tens of thousands of distinct CDR3 sequences, with approximately 92% observed a single time. FACS was used to enrich TEMRA cells, whereas the CD8+ and CD4+ T cells were obtained by negative isolation. The CDR3 totals 12 residues. The V gene lost 1 base and the J gene lost 6 bases, with 6 bases spanning the gap. Germline V lookup: CDR1 LNHDA, CDR2 SQIVND (reference sequence).

The sample taken for sequencing was CD8+ T cells from PBMCs. The clonotype was recovered from a human donor in good health. V and J are TRBV19 and TRBJ1-1; D is ambiguous. The CDR3 nucleotides read TGTGCCAGTAGTATAGGTGGGGCTGAAGCTTTCTTT. Amino acid sequence: CASSIGGAEAFF. The full variable domain, completed using reference TRBV19 and TRBJ1-1, is DGGITQSPKYLFRKEGQNVTLSCEQNLNHDAMYWYRQDPGQGLRLIYYSQIVNDFQKGDIAEGYSVSREKKESFPLTVTSAQKNPTAFYLCASSIGGAEAFFGQGTRLTVV.